This T cell receptor (beta chain) was obtained from a study of shared clonotypes between healthy human individuals (dated by TCRdb to 2020 to 2022). Study-level background: The cohort comprised a couple of women and a few men aged 18 to 49 years. To increase sequencing depth and limit assay-specific biases, TCR repertoire library preparation and sequencing were carried out by different laboratories using diverse techniques. Per donor, leukapheresis produced somewhere between about 0.9 and 10 billion PBMCs. For each donor, CD4 naive and CD4 memory were each run on three plates, CD8 naive on two plates, and CD8 memory on one plate. Blood TCR repertoires of about 5 healthy adults were deeply sequenced to estimate repertoire size and the extent of clonotype sharing between individuals.

Broader findings and caveats from the paper: Pairwise subsampling led to the expectation that sequencing depth would affect the degree of clonotype sharing among donors. Sampling was restricted to blood, and TCR repertoires in tissues likely differ from the TCR repertoires found in blood. About 5% of naive CD4, 3% to 3.5% of naive CD8, roughly 2.4% of memory CD4, and roughly 0.4% of memory CD8 clonotypes were shared across a few donors. Larger estimated clonotype richness was generally found for naive subsets than for memory subsets. Incomplete sequencing was indicated by rarefaction of sorted-subset datasets, despite the large sequencing depth. Because the study included a small number of donors, the genetic and exposure-history diversity represented was limited. Higher generation probabilities were observed for clonotypes shared by all four sorted-subset donors than for non-shared clonotypes.

Healthy HIV-negative adults with no recently reported acute infections or vaccinations were included as donors. Every donor was a Caucasian adult living in Nashville, Tennessee, USA. CD4+ T cells were enriched through magnetic negative selection, after which naive cells were positively selected on CD45RA and the remaining negative fraction served as the memory subset. Blood was obtained by leukapheresis, after which PBMCs were separated by Ficoll-Histopaque density gradient centrifugation and cryopreserved in liquid nitrogen vapor phase. Analytical flow cytometry was used to check the purity and quantity of each magnetically sorted T cell population. Each sorted fraction had its genomic DNA isolated and then quantified by UV absorbance on a Nanodrop 2000c. TCR CDR3 regions were amplified from genomic DNA by multiplex PCR using the deep immunoSEQ assay. Genomic DNA extracted from each cell subset was distributed evenly over all wells of several immunoSEQ 96-well plates, and each plate served as one replicate. For sorted subsets, each replicate PCR was loaded with 150 to 250 ng genomic DNA, equivalent to approximately 27,000 T cell genomes. The purified libraries were quantified using a Qubit 3.0 fluorometer, sized with a Bioanalyzer 2100, and then quantified again using the KAPA Library Quantification kit. Each immunoSEQ 96-well plate was sequenced on its own single-read 150-cycle Illumina NextSeq 550 flow cell. The authors' analysis ran thus. The immunoSEQ output contained only junctional sequences without quality scores, so filtering could not match that applied to full-length reads. To assign V/J genes and CDR3, sequences were annotated against IMGT germline references using PyIR, a Python wrapper for IgBLAST v1.9. Reads with weak V/J assignments (E-value above 1e-6), missing CDR3, stop codons, out-of-frame junctions, or ambiguous translated residues were removed. V3J clonotypes were defined by identical inferred V gene, J gene, and CDR3 amino acid sequence. Percentage overlap between repertoires was computed as shared unique clonotypes divided by the size of the smaller repertoire. RTK rarefaction, the Chao1 estimator, and Recon v2.1 estimates of unobserved clonotypes were used to assess repertoire richness. OLGA was used to compute generation probabilities for all TCRbeta clonotypes that the gDNA method yielded from several donors. TCRdb took over this immuneACCESS table, retaining in-frame rearrangements with V and J assigned. Such tables are incomplete; in checked studies, under half of the missing clones stem from an unresolved V gene, and the remainder is unexplained. D and trimming come from the DNA, and the V and J calls and clone size come from that table. A total of around 1.6 million clones appear in this sample, 95% to 99% of them only once. The ten largest make up 0.4% to 0.55% of the sample.

In regard to this clone: The specificity of this receptor is unknown. No much larger clone exists at a distance of one base, and base qualities are not known.

CDR1 and CDR2 are drawn from the germline V gene (reference sequence): LNHDA, SQIVND. The CDR3 runs 15 residues from the cysteine to the phenylalanine. Solely the CDR3 DNA is kept, with 45 bases framed from the first base. V lost 3 bases and J lost 0 bases; the stretch between them is 12 bases long. The V gene is TRBV19 and the J gene is TRBJ2-7, and perhaps TRBD2 as D gene, on 6 matching bases. The clonotype comes from a man aged 30 to 45 in good health. The sample comprised naive CD4+ T cells sorted from blood. The cell subset or site label on this specimen signifies: CD45RA+ positively selected. The CDR3 protein sequence reads: CASSIGGKSSYEQYF. The nucleotide sequence is given as TGTGCCAGTAGTATCGGGGGAAAGAGCTCCTACGAGCAGTACTTC. Reference TRBV19 and TRBJ2-7 proteins supply the regions before and after the CDR3; the full variable domain is: DGGITQSPKYLFRKEGQNVTLSCEQNLNHDAMYWYRQDPGQGLRLIYYSQIVNDFQKGDIAEGYSVSREKKESFPLTVTSAQKNPTAFYLCASSIGGKSSYEQYFGPGTRLTVT.